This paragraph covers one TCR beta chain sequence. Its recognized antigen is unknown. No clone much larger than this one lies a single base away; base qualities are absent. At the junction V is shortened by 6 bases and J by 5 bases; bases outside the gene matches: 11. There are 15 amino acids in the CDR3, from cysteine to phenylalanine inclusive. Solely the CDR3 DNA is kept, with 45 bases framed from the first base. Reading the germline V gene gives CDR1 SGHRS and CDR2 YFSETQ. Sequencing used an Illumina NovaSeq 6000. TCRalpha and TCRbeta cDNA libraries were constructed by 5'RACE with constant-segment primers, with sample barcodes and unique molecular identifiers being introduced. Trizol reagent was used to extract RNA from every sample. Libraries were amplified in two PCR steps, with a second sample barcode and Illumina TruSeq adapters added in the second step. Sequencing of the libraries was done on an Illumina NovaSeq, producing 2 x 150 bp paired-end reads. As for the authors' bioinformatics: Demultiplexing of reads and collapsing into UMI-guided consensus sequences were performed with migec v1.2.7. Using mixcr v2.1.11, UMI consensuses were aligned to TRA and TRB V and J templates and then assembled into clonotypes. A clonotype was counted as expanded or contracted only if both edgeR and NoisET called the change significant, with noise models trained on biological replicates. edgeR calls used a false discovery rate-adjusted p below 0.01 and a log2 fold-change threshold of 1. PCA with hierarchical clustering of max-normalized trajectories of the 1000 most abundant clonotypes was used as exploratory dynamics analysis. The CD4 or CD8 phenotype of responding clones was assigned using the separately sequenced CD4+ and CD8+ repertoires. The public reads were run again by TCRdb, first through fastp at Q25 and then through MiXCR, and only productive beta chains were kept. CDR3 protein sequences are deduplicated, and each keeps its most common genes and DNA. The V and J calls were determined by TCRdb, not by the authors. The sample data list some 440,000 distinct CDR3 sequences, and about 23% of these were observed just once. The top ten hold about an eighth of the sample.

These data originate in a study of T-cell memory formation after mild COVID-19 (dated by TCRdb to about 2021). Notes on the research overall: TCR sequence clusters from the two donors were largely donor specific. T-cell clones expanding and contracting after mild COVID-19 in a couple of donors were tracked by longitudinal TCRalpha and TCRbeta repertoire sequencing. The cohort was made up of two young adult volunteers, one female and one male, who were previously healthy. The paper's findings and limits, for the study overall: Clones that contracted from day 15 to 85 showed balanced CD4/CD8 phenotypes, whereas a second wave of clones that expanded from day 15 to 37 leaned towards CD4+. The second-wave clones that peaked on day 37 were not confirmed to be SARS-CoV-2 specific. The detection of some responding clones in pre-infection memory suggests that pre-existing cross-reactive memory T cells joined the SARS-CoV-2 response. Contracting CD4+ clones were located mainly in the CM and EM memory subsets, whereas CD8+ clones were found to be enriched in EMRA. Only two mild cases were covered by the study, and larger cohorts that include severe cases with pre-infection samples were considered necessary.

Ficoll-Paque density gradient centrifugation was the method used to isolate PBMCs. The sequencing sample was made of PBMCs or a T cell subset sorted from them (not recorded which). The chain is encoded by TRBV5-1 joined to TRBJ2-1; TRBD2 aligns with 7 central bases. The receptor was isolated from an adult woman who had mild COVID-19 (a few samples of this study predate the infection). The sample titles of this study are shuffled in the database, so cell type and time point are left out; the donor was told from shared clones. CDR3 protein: CASTPVGGGNNEQFF. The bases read TGCGCCAGCACCCCAGTCGGGGGAGGGAACAATGAGCAGTTCTTC. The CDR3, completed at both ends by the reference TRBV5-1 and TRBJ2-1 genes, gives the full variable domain KAGVTQTPRYLIKTRGQQVTLSCSPISGHRSVSWYQQTPGQGLQFLFEYFSETQRNKGNFPGRFSGRQFSNSRSEMNVSTLELGDSALYLCASTPVGGGNNEQFFGPGTRLTVL.